A selection of T cell receptor beta chains follows, all from one sample in a study of CD8 T cells in Susac syndrome. TCRdb reprocessed the immunoSEQ multiplex PCR reads via MiXCR and lists one record per CDR3 protein. The profile shows around 170,000 distinct CDR3 sequences, approximately 95% of them singletons. Sequenced: CD8+ T cells from PBMCs. These receptor sequences come from a human donor with Susac syndrome. The CDR3 runs from the conserved cysteine through the conserved F or W. A D gene is named only where the DNA matches it firmly. Clone size appears in some rows only: once, few, many, or a class for an expanded clone.

.	TRBV30	.	TRBJ1-4	CAWSVQGWGKLFF	TGTGCCTGGAGTGTACAGGGCTGGGGAAAACTGTTTTTT
TRBD1	TRBV11-2	.	TRBJ2-7	CASSHRGQGLLYEQYF	TGTGCCAGCAGCCACCGGGGACAGGGCCTACTATACGAGCAGTACTTC
TRBD1	TRBV19	.	TRBJ1-6	CASSITGATSPLHF	TGTGCCAGTAGTATAACAGGGGCCACTTCACCCCTCCACTTT
.	TRBV4-1	.	TRBJ2-5	CASSQAVLQQETQYF	TGCGCCAGCAGCCAAGCAGTCCTTCAACAAGAGACCCAGTACTTC
.	TRBV12-3/TRBV12-4	.	TRBJ2-1	CASSLHLYNEQFF	TGTGCCAGCAGTTTACACCTCTACAATGAGCAGTTCTTC
.	TRBV6-2/TRBV6-3	.	TRBJ1-2	CATQINYDRRRGYTF	TGTGCCACCCAAATCAACTACGACAGGCGGAGGGGCTACACCTTC
.	TRBV19	.	TRBJ2-1	CASSGLVTYNEQFF	TGTGCCAGTAGTGGTCTAGTTACCTACAATGAGCAGTTCTTC
TRBD2	TRBV28	.	TRBJ2-3	CASSPGLAGGLADTQYF	TGTGCCAGCAGCCCGGGACTAGCGGGAGGGTTGGCAGATACGCAGTATTTT
TRBD1	TRBV19	.	TRBJ2-2	CASSSQWGTGIGGELFF	TGTGCCAGTAGTTCCCAGTGGGGGACAGGGATTGGCGGGGAGCTGTTTTTT
.	TRBV5-1	.	TRBJ2-3	CASSLADRDPGDTQYF	TGCGCCAGCAGCTTGGCGGACAGAGACCCTGGGGATACGCAGTATTTT
.	TRBV2	once	TRBJ2-6	CASRLHPSELAFGANVLTF	TGTGCCAGCAGGTTACATCCATCAGAACTAGCCTTTGGGGCCAACGTCCTGACTTTC